Below are 26 T cell receptor beta chains sequenced from a single sample in a study of T cells in Graves' hyperthyroidism and ophthalmopathy. TCR beta CDR3 regions were amplified from RNA transcripts. A set of HTBI primers served as the primers for a first-round RT-PCR of the TCR CDR3. TCRdb ran MiXCR on the multiplex PCR reads and lists one entry per CDR3 protein. The sample shows 600,000 to 700,000 distinct CDR3 sequences, approximately 42% of them seen only once. The sequenced sample consisted of peripheral blood or thyroid tissue (not recorded which). The receptors here all came from an adult man with Graves' disease, either hyperthyroidism or ophthalmopathy (not recorded which).

This clonotype came up a few times. The chain couples TRBV10-3 to TRBJ1-2; D ambiguous. Trimming cost V 7 bases and J 7 bases, with 16 bases left between them. Germline CDR1 and CDR2: ENHRY and SYGVKD. The CDR3 totals 13 residues. In nucleotides, the CDR3 is TGTGCCATCACTGACCCCGGGCCGGCTGGCTACACCTTC. It is translated as CAITDPGPAGYTF.

V gene TRBV20-1 combines with J gene TRBJ1-2; D remains unclear. From germline, CDR1 is DFQATT and CDR2 SNEGSKA (reference sequence). The CDR3 runs 13 residues. V was cut by 0 bases and J by 8 bases, with 13 bases left in between. The CDR3 DNA is TGCAGTGCTAGAGATTTTAGGGAGGCAGGCTACACCTTC. Translating it yields CSARDFREAGYTF.

This chain uses TRBV9 with TRBJ1-2; TRBD1 is a possible D gene (5 bases). This CDR3 region has 17 residues. Germline loops: CDR1 SGDLS, CDR2 YYNGEE. Trimming pared 6 bases from V and 8 bases from J, leaving 29 bases between. CDR3 sequence reads: CASTLSPNHDRVRGYTF. In DNA form, the CDR3 reads TGTGCCAGCACCCTGAGCCCAAACCATGACAGAGTAAGGGGCTACACCTTC.

CDR3 DNA: TGTGCCAGCAGCTGGGGGGACATAGATAATTCACCCCTCCACTTT. Amino acids: CASSWGDIDNSPLHF. J is TRBJ1-6 and V is TRBV9; D is perhaps TRBD1 (6 bases). The V end lost 4 bases, the J end lost 5 bases, and 13 bases lay between the germline ends. This CDR3 has 15 amino acids. CDR1 and CDR2 (germline): SGDLS, YYNGEE.

In regard to this clonotype: It may be a read error: a sequence one base away is much more abundant. The chain carries TRBV29-1 and TRBJ1-2, with no clear D. Germline V gene lookup returns CDR1 SQVTM and CDR2 ANQGSEA. The CDR3 is 12 amino acids. Trimming shortened V by 3 bases and J by 7 bases, and 12 bases separated the two germline ends. The CDR3 region is CSVEGVGVGYTF. CDR3 nucleotides: TGCAGCGTTGAGGGAGTCGGCGTTGGCTACACCTTC. Full variable domain (missing parts from reference TRBV29-1 and TRBJ1-2): SAVISQKPSRDICQRGTSLTIQCQVDSQVTMMFWYRQQPGQSLTLIATANQGSEATYESGFVIDKFPISRPNLTFSTLTVSNMSPEDSSIYLCSVEGVGVGYTFGSGTRLTVV.

This clonotype occurred many times. The chain is built from TRBV24-1 and TRBJ2-5; the D gene is possibly TRBD2 (6 bases). V lost 5 bases and J 2 bases, leaving 14 bases between the germline ends. Germline CDR1 is KGHDR and CDR2 is SFDVKD. This CDR3 is built from 15 residues. The CDR3 bases are TGTGCCACCAGTGCTCGCGACGCGGGGCAAGAGACCCAGTACTTC. Its translation: CATSARDAGQETQYF.

The chain carries TRBV10-3 and TRBJ2-5; a weak D match, TRBD1 (5 bases). CDR3 length: 13 amino acids. Trimming pared 6 bases from V and 4 bases from J, leaving 12 bases between. The germline gives CDR1 ENHRY, CDR2 SYGVKD. The CDR3 here is CAIRGLARETQYF. The DNA of the CDR3 is TGTGCCATCAGGGGGCTGGCGAGAGAGACCCAGTACTTC.

The CDR3 nucleotides read TGTGCCAGCAGCCCCACGGGGGGCCACGGGGAGCTGTTTTTT. Its protein product is CASSPTGGHGELFF. The genes are TRBV9 and TRBJ2-2, with D perhaps matching TRBD2 (7 bases). CDR1 SGDLS and CDR2 YYNGEE come from the germline V gene. V was clipped by 4 bases and J by 7 bases, with 14 bases between them. The length of the CDR3 is 14 residues.

The CDR3 region has the DNA TGCAGTGCTAGGAGTCAGGTAGCCTACGAGCAGTACTTC. Residues: CSARSQVAYEQYF. The rearrangement joins TRBV20-1 to TRBJ2-7, with no clear D. V was trimmed by 3 bases and J by 2 bases, leaving 11 bases between them. Germline V gene data show CDR1 as DFQATT and CDR2 as SNEGSKA (reference sequence). This CDR3 has 13 residues.

The chain combines TRBV24-1 with TRBJ1-6; 7 bases map to TRBD1. CDR1 is KGHDR and CDR2 is SFDVKD in the germline V gene. V lost 8 bases and J lost 7; bases outside the gene matches: 7. The CDR3 extends over 14 amino acids. Here the CDR3 reads CATKTGEENSPLHF. CDR3 bases: TGTGCCACCAAAACAGGGGAAGAGAATTCACCCCTCCACTTT.

The chain has TRBV19 and TRBJ1-5; D ambiguous. Trimming removed 1 base from V and 0 bases from J, with 7 bases in between. The CDR3 has 15 residues. Germline V CDR1 and CDR2: LNHDA, SQIVND (reference sequence). Here the CDR3 reads CASSIAQYSNQPQHF. CDR3 in DNA: TGTGCCAGTAGTATAGCGCAGTATAGCAATCAGCCCCAGCATTTT.

This clonotype was found many times. This chain links TRBV7-9 with TRBJ1-6; no definite D call. Germline V gives CDR1 SEHNR, CDR2 FQNEAQ (reference sequence). The CDR3 totals 12 residues. The V end was cut by 2 bases, the J end by 13 bases, with 9 bases between. CDR3 protein: CASSLSHLPLHF. The CDR3 bases are TGTGCCAGCAGCTTAAGTCATCTCCCCCTCCACTTT.

The chain couples TRBV12-3 or TRBV12-4 to TRBJ1-1; 8 positions agree with TRBD1. This CDR3 has 17 residues. Trimming at V came to 5 bases and at J to 1 base, leaving 12 bases not matched to a gene. Written as DNA, the CDR3 is TGTGCCAGCAGTCCCCCGGACAGGGTGAGATGGAACACTGAAGCTTTCTTT. This encodes CASSPPDRVRWNTEAFF.

This chain uses TRBV29-1 with TRBJ1-5; perhaps TRBD1 as D (5 bases). Per the germline V gene, CDR1 is SQVTM and CDR2 is ANQGSEA. The CDR3 loop spans 12 amino acids. The V and J ends lost 0 bases and 9 bases respectively, with 9 bases between them. This CDR3 is CSVEDGDRPQHF. CDR3 DNA: TGCAGCGTTGAAGACGGGGACCGGCCCCAGCATTTT.

This clonotype was counted between two and nine times. The chain is built from TRBV6-1 and TRBJ2-7, with TRBD1 as a possible D gene (5 bases). V lost 5 bases, J lost 4 bases, and 15 bases lay in between. Germline CDR1 MNHNS, CDR2 SASEGT. This CDR3 region has 14 residues. The DNA for the CDR3 is TGTGCCAGCAGTCATCGAAAAAGGGGTTACGAGCAGTACTTC. It codes for CASSHRKRGYEQYF.

The genes are TRBV2 and TRBJ1-4, with a weak D call TRBD1 (5 bases). Looked up from germline, CDR1 is SNHLY and CDR2 is FYNNEI. V gave up 8 bases and J gave up 7 bases, with 17 bases separating them. The CDR3 loop spans 14 amino acids. The CDR3 protein is CASSPGRVAEKLFF. The CDR3 region has the DNA TGTGCCAGCTCACCGGGACGGGTCGCTGAAAAACTGTTTTTT. Drawing the rest from reference TRBV2 and TRBJ1-4, the complete variable domain is EPEVTQTPSHQVTQMGQEVILRCVPISNHLYFYWYRQILGQKVEFLVSFYNNEISEKSEIFDDQFSVERPDGSNFTLKIRSTKLEDSAMYFCASSPGRVAEKLFFGSGTQLSVL.

Many counts were recorded for this clonotype. V is TRBV6-5 and J is TRBJ1-6; 8 nucleotides line up with TRBD1. The CDR3 extends over 13 amino acids. Trimming cost V 8 bases and J 6 bases; bases outside gene matches: 3. Germline lookup yields CDR1 MNHEY and CDR2 SVGAGI. The CDR3 bases are TGTGCCAGCGTTGGACAGGGTAATTCACCCCTCCACTTT. Translation: CASVGQGNSPLHF.

This clonotype has at least ten counts. This sequence joins TRBV7-2 and TRBJ1-2, with D possibly matching TRBD1 (5 bases). The CDR3 runs to 13 residues. The V gene's germline CDR1 is SGHTA and CDR2 FQGNSA. Between the trimmed V and J ends, which lost 5 bases and 4 bases, there was a span of 11 bases. The CDR3 region has the DNA TGTGCCAGCAGCGCTACAGGAAGCTATGGCTACACCTTC. This codes for CASSATGSYGYTF.

The chain carries TRBV5-1 and TRBJ1-6, with 10 bases aligning to TRBD1. V trimming: 5 bases; J trimming: 9 bases; junction bases outside the gene matches: 5. Looked up from germline, CDR1 is SGHRS and CDR2 is YFSETQ. The CDR3 is 14 amino acids. The CDR3 reads CASSKRQGASPLHF. CDR3 in DNA: TGCGCCAGCAGTAAAAGACAGGGGGCTTCACCCCTCCACTTT.

The V call is TRBV2, the J call TRBJ1-5; 10 bases line up with TRBD1. The CDR3 runs to 16 residues. In germline, CDR1 is SNHLY, CDR2 FYNNEI. V shed 9 bases and J 2 bases; nucleotides not matched to a gene: 10. In DNA form, the CDR3 reads TGTGCCAGTTCCGGGACAGGGGACCCTGGCAATCAGCCCCAGCATTTT. Protein sequence: CASSGTGDPGNQPQHF. The variable domain in full, with the rest retrieved from reference TRBV2 and TRBJ1-5, is EPEVTQTPSHQVTQMGQEVILRCVPISNHLYFYWYRQILGQKVEFLVSFYNNEISEKSEIFDDQFSVERPDGSNFTLKIRSTKLEDSAMYFCASSGTGDPGNQPQHFGDGTRLSIL.

This clonotype was counted many times. This chain joins TRBV10-3 and TRBJ1-1; TRBD1 aligns across 9 bases. Germline V gives CDR1 ENHRY, CDR2 SYGVKD. This CDR3 has 15 residues. Trimming removed 5 bases from V and 1 base from J; junction bases left unmatched: 5. As DNA, the CDR3 is TGTGCCATCAGTCTAACAGGGGGCGGGAACACTGAAGCTTTCTTT. Protein: CAISLTGGGNTEAFF.

There are many counts of this clonotype. The chain couples TRBV7-9 to TRBJ1-6; 8 positions agree with TRBD1. After removal of 4 bases from V and 7 bases from J, the junction contained 6 bases not matched to a gene. Germline CDR1 SEHNR, CDR2 FQNEAQ (reference sequence). CDR3 size: 15 residues. Here the CDR3 DNA reads TGTGCCAGCAGCTCGACCGGGACAGGAAATTCACCCCTCCACTTT. Protein: CASSSTGTGNSPLHF. Full variable domain (outside the CDR3, taken from reference TRBV7-9 and TRBJ1-6): DTGVSQNPRHKITKRGQNVTFRCDPISEHNRLYWYRQTLGQGPEFLTYFQNEAQLEKSRLLSDRFSAERPKGSFSTLEIQRTEQGDSAMYLCASSSTGTGNSPLHFGNGTRLTVT.

J is TRBJ1-2 and V is TRBV24-1, with 8 positions matching TRBD1. The CDR3 contains 13 residues. From germline, CDR1 is KGHDR and CDR2 SFDVKD. J was trimmed by 7 bases and V by 12 bases; bases with no gene match: 12. In DNA, the CDR3 is TGTGCCTGGAGCGTGGACAGGGACTCTGGCTACACCTTC. Residues: CAWSVDRDSGYTF.

The sample holds many counts of this clonotype. V usage is TRBV24-1 and J usage is TRBJ2-5; D gene ambiguous. With 5 bases removed from V and 8 bases from J, the gap between germline ends came to 11 bases. The CDR3 extends over 12 amino acids. Germline V gene lookup returns CDR1 KGHDR and CDR2 SFDVKD. Here the CDR3 reads CATSAPGDTQYF. In DNA form, the CDR3 reads TGTGCCACCAGTGCCCCTGGGGATACCCAGTACTTC.

The chain has TRBV10-3 and TRBJ2-7; possibly TRBD1 or TRBD2 for D (5 bases each). The CDR3 spans 17 residues. Germline V lookup: CDR1 ENHRY, CDR2 SYGVKD. The V end lost 3 bases, the J end lost 3 bases, and 21 bases lay between the germline ends. CDR3 in DNA: TGTGCCATCAGTGACCGAAAAGGGACGGAGGACCGCTACGAGCAGTACTTC. Its translation: CAISDRKGTEDRYEQYF.

In its sample, this clonotype was seen many times. This chain links TRBV9 with TRBJ2-5; 8 positions match TRBD2. V lost 0 bases, J lost 4 bases, and 5 bases stayed unmatched. CDR1 is SGDLS and CDR2 is YYNGEE in the germline V gene. The CDR3 has 15 amino acids. In DNA form, the CDR3 reads TGTGCCAGCAGCGTAGCGGCGGGGGGTCGAGAGACCCAGTACTTC. This sequence encodes CASSVAAGGRETQYF.